The 24 T cell receptor beta chains below come from one sample, sequenced in a study of shared clonotypes between healthy human individuals. The table came from immunoSEQ multiplex PCR; TCRdb's copy has only in-frame clones and leaves some out. The data show about 2.5 million clones, with around 90% seen just once and approximately 0.39% held by the top ten. Sequenced material: naive CD4+ T cells from PBMCs. Subset defined: CD45RA+ positively selected. Receptor source: a man in his late teens or twenties in good health. Some clones in this sample may be carry-over from other donors' samples.

This clone was seen once. V gene TRBV5-1 combines with J gene TRBJ1-1, with a tentative D call TRBD1 (5 bases). Trimming pared 0 bases from V and 6 bases from J, leaving 18 bases between. CDR3 length: 16 amino acids. Germline CDR1 reads SGHRS; CDR2 reads YFSETQ. The chain's CDR3 is CASSLVVGGSGAEAFF. The DNA for the CDR3 is TGCGCCAGCAGCTTGGTGGTCGGGGGGTCGGGGGCTGAAGCTTTCTTT.

The chain employs TRBV7-8 and TRBJ1-4; D is undetermined. V was trimmed by 4 bases and J by 0 bases, leaving 9 bases between them. The CDR3 sequence is 15 residues long. CDR1 SGHVS and CDR2 FQNEAQ come from the germline V gene. The CDR3 loop is CASSSAEATNEKLFF. CDR3 in DNA: TGTGCCAGCAGCTCCGCTGAAGCAACTAATGAAAAACTGTTTTTT.

The chain is built from TRBV11-2 and TRBJ2-5; D not resolved. Between the trimmed V and J ends, which lost 5 bases and 5 bases, there was a span of 12 bases. Germline V gene lookup returns CDR1 SGHAT and CDR2 FQNNGV. CDR3 length: 13 amino acids. The CDR3 nucleotides are TGTGCCAGCAGCCGGGCGAGGCTTGAGACCCAGTACTTC. It translates to CASSRARLETQYF.

This chain uses TRBV9 with TRBJ1-4; 8 nucleotides align to TRBD1. V was pared by 0 bases and J by 8 bases, with 6 bases of the junction left unmatched. The germline V gene has CDR1 SGDLS and CDR2 YYNGEE. CDR3 size: 15 residues. CDR3 sequence: CASSVATGGNEKLFF. The CDR3 nucleotides are TGTGCCAGCAGCGTAGCTACAGGGGGGAACGAAAAACTGTTTTTT.

V gene TRBV7-2 combines with J gene TRBJ1-1; no clear D. From germline, CDR1 is SGHTA and CDR2 FQGNSA. The CDR3 length is 16 residues. V lost 1 base and J 4 bases, leaving 16 bases between the germline ends. The CDR3 is CASSLGPGQAGTEAFF. Here the CDR3 DNA reads TGTGCCAGCAGCTTAGGCCCCGGTCAGGCAGGCACTGAAGCTTTCTTT. Based on the CDR3 plus reference TRBV7-2 and TRBJ1-1, the full variable domain is GAGVSQSPSNKVTEKGKDVELRCDPISGHTALYWYRQSLGQGLEFLIYFQGNSAPDKSGLPSDRFSAERTGGSVSTLTIQRTQQEDSAVYLCASSLGPGQAGTEAFFGQGTRLTVV.

This sequence joins TRBV19 and TRBJ2-7; D unresolved. CDR3 size: 10 residues. Germline V gene lookup returns CDR1 LNHDA and CDR2 SQIVND (reference sequence). Trimming removed 5 bases from V and 13 bases from J, with 12 bases in between. This chain's CDR3 is CASSGDSIYF. In nucleotides, the CDR3 is TGTGCCAGTAGTGGCGATAGTATTTACTTC. Complete variable domain (other parts from reference TRBV19 and TRBJ2-7): DGGITQSPKYLFRKEGQNVTLSCEQNLNHDAMYWYRQDPGQGLRLIYYSQIVNDFQKGDIAEGYSVSREKKESFPLTVTSAQKNPTAFYLCASSGDSIYFGPGTRLTVT.

The V and J genes are TRBV2 and TRBJ1-5; the D is unclear. Germline-derived CDR1 and CDR2 are SNHLY and FYNNEI. Trimming pared 3 bases from V and 8 bases from J, leaving 11 bases between. This CDR3 comprises 13 residues. CDR3 sequence: CASSEGRIKPQHF. Here the CDR3 DNA reads TGTGCCAGCAGTGAGGGGAGGATTAAGCCCCAGCATTTT.

A single count supports this clone. The rearrangement uses TRBV28 and TRBJ2-3; D uncertain. CDR3 length equals 14 residues. The germline gives CDR1 MDHEN, CDR2 SYDVKM. The V and J ends lost 7 bases and 3 bases respectively, with 14 bases between them. The CDR3 DNA sequence: TGTGCCAGCAACCCCGAGTACCTTACAGATACGCAGTATTTT. It specifies CASNPEYLTDTQYF.

The chain recombines TRBV5-1 with TRBJ2-5; unclear D gene. The CDR3 has 12 residues. Trimming stripped 6 bases from V and 0 bases from J, with 6 bases between. Germline CDR1 and CDR2: SGHRS and YFSETQ. The CDR3 DNA reads as TGCGCCAGCACCAGTGACCAAGAGACCCAGTACTTC. This codes for CASTSDQETQYF.

The chain is built from TRBV10-3 and TRBJ2-2; 8 bases are shared with TRBD2. Germline CDR1 reads ENHRY; CDR2 reads SYGVKD. This CDR3 comprises 15 residues. With V trimmed by 6 bases and J by 2 bases, 5 bases remained unmatched. This chain's CDR3 is CAISTVAGNTGELFF. CDR3 sequence (DNA): TGTGCCATCAGCACCGTAGCGGGAAACACCGGGGAGCTGTTTTTT.

The chain joins TRBV28 to TRBJ1-1; 7 bases align to TRBD1. The CDR3 runs 17 residues. With V trimmed by 2 bases and J by 1 base, 10 bases remained unmatched. Germline V gives CDR1 MDHEN, CDR2 SYDVKM. CDR3 DNA: TGTGCCAGCAGTTTAAGTGGGACAGCCCATGCGAACACTGAAGCTTTCTTT. Amino acid sequence: CASSLSGTAHANTEAFF.

The rearrangement joins TRBV28 to TRBJ2-5; possibly TRBD1 for D (6 bases). The CDR3 is 14 amino acids. Trimming shortened V by 2 bases and J by 6 bases, and 13 bases separated the two germline ends. Per the germline V gene, CDR1 is MDHEN and CDR2 is SYDVKM. CDR3 bases: TGTGCCAGCAGTTTAGCAGGGGCTGTGAAGACCCAGTACTTC. Its protein product is CASSLAGAVKTQYF.

This chain links TRBV27 with TRBJ2-7; D could derive from TRBD1 or TRBD2 (6 bases each). From germline, CDR1 is MNHEY and CDR2 SMNVEV (reference sequence). V lost 10 bases, J lost 4 bases, and 17 bases lay in between. CDR3 length: 13 amino acids. The CDR3 nucleotides read TGTGCCACCTGCGGGACAAATTCTTACGAGCAGTACTTC. Translating it yields CATCGTNSYEQYF.

V and J are TRBV7-9 and TRBJ2-1; 10 nucleotides agree with TRBD2. The CDR3 length is 18 residues. Germline V gives CDR1 SEHNR, CDR2 FQNEAQ (reference sequence). Germline trimming cut 0 bases from V and 0 bases from J; bases unmatched to any gene: 5. The chain's CDR3 is CASSLASSGGYSYNEQFF. The CDR3 nucleotides are TGTGCCAGCAGCTTAGCATCTAGCGGGGGATACTCCTACAATGAGCAGTTCTTC.

The chain employs TRBV7-9 and TRBJ2-1; D may correspond to TRBD1 or TRBD2 (6 bases each). CDR1 is SEHNR and CDR2 is FQNEAQ in the germline V gene (reference sequence). Trimming took off 1 base at V and 8 bases at J, with 24 bases between the two ends. The CDR3 totals 18 residues. The CDR3 loop is CASSLGVAGRGYFDEQFF. In DNA, the CDR3 is TGTGCCAGCAGCTTAGGGGTTGCGGGAAGGGGGTATTTCGATGAGCAGTTCTTC.

The chain combines TRBV25-1 with TRBJ2-7; D may be TRBD1 (6 bases). Germline values: CDR1 MGHDK, CDR2 SYGVNS. Trimming left V 3 bases short and J 0 bases short, with 18 bases between. CDR3 length equals 17 residues. CDR3 loop: CASSEVTGLEHSYEQYF. CDR3 nucleotides: TGTGCCAGCAGTGAGGTTACAGGGTTGGAGCACTCCTACGAGCAGTACTTC.

The chain has TRBV5-1 and TRBJ1-5; weak D call: TRBD1 (6 bases). V dropped 5 bases and J dropped 4 bases, with 13 bases sitting between them. Germline CDR1 is SGHRS and CDR2 is YFSETQ. CDR3 length: 14 amino acids. CDR3 coding DNA: TGCGCCAGCAGATTATCAGGGGCGAATCAGCCCCAGCATTTT. Protein product: CASRLSGANQPQHF.

As to this clone: Other nucleotide sequences in the sample specify the same CDR3. The rearrangement joins TRBV4-3 to TRBJ2-1; weak D call: TRBD1 (5 bases). In germline, CDR1 is LGHNA, CDR2 YSLEER. The ends were cut back, 0 bases at V and 0 bases at J, with 9 bases in the middle. The length of the CDR3 is 16 residues. CDR3 coding DNA: TGCGCCAGCAGCCAAGAAAGGGGAAGCTCCTACAATGAGCAGTTCTTC. It is translated as CASSQERGSSYNEQFF.

The genes are TRBV27 and TRBJ2-7, with no clear D. V was pared by 1 base and J by 2 bases, with 27 bases between. This CDR3 spans 20 amino acids. The germline CDR1 and CDR2 sequences are MNHEY and SMNVEV (reference sequence). The CDR3 sequence is CASSLFRFRPLYRQAYEQYF. CDR3 bases: TGTGCCAGCAGTTTATTCAGGTTTCGTCCCCTCTATAGGCAAGCCTACGAGCAGTACTTC.

The chain uses TRBV11-2 and TRBJ2-1; 8 bases line up with TRBD2. The CDR3 consists of 15 residues. V was pared by 3 bases and J by 9 bases, with 10 bases of the junction left unmatched. Germline V gene sequence: CDR1 SGHAT, CDR2 FQNNGV. The CDR3 DNA reads TGTGCCAGCAGCTTTATGACGGGAGGGCCAGGTGAGCAGTTCTTC. Its translation: CASSFMTGGPGEQFF. Based on the CDR3 plus reference TRBV11-2 and TRBJ2-1, the full variable domain is EAGVAQSPRYKIIEKRQSVAFWCNPISGHATLYWYQQILGQGPKLLIQFQNNGVVDDSQLPKDRFSAERLKGVDSTLKIQPAKLEDSAVYLCASSFMTGGPGEQFFGPGTRLTVL.

The V and J genes are TRBV15 and TRBJ1-3; D gene uncertain. CDR3 length: 17 amino acids. Between the trimmed V and J ends, which lost 5 bases and 0 bases, there was a span of 17 bases. Germline V gene data show CDR1 as LNHNV and CDR2 as YYDKDF (reference sequence). The CDR3 DNA sequence: TGTGCCACCAGCGCTCGAACCGGACTCGTCTCTGGAAACACCATATATTTT. It yields the protein CATSARTGLVSGNTIYF.

The V call is TRBV15, the J call TRBJ2-3; no clear D gene. The ends were cut back, 0 bases at V and 4 bases at J, with 11 bases in the middle. Germline CDR1 LNHNV, CDR2 YYDKDF (reference sequence). CDR3 length: 15 residues. The chain's CDR3 is CATSRDEGEADTQYF. Here the CDR3 DNA reads TGTGCCACCAGCAGAGACGAAGGTGAGGCAGATACGCAGTATTTT.

V is TRBV27 and J is TRBJ1-4; TRBD1 is a possible D gene (5 bases). Between the trimmed V and J ends, which lost 3 bases and 11 bases, there was a span of 13 bases. From germline, CDR1 is MNHEY and CDR2 SMNVEV (reference sequence). The CDR3 is 13 amino acids. Written as DNA, the CDR3 is TGTGCCAGCAGTTTTAATGGGGAGGGGAAACTGTTTTTT. This gives the protein CASSFNGEGKLFF.

A remark on this clone: Distinct nucleotide sequences in the sample also encode this CDR3. The rearrangement links TRBV6-5 to TRBJ2-5; unclear D gene. The CDR3 is 13 amino acids. V was shortened by 6 bases and J by 1 base, with 9 bases between the two germline ends. Germline values: CDR1 MNHEY, CDR2 SVGAGI. The CDR3 is CASRAPGQETQYF. The CDR3 nucleotides read TGTGCCAGCAGGGCACCGGGCCAAGAGACCCAGTACTTC.